This T cell receptor (beta chain) was sequenced for a study of a mutant IDH1 vaccine in newly diagnosed glioma (dated by TCRdb to the early 2020s). In the study overall: Patients were given eight vaccinations, in weeks 1, 3, 5, 7, 11, 15, 19 and 23, which matched visits V03 through V10. Vaccination started 4-6 weeks after radiotherapy alone, or was given together with temozolomide cycles in the groups whose treatment included chemotherapy. Longitudinal TCRB deep sequencing was done for about two dozen treated patients, wherever samples were available for exploratory analyses. Before enrollment, patients had received standard therapy of radiotherapy alone, temozolomide alone, or radiochemotherapy with temozolomide; most received the combination. Of the approximately 30 treated patients, 62.5% were male and 37.5% were female, and a mean age of roughly 37 years was recorded. Peripheral blood samples were drawn at six visits, namely V03 (baseline), V05, V07, V10, V12 and V13.

The germline V gene gives CDR1 as MGHRA and CDR2 as YSYEKL. The CDR3 measures 15 amino acids from cysteine to phenylalanine. The entry retains the CDR3 DNA only, 45 bases that are in frame from base 1. Ends trimmed: V by 0 bases, J by 6 bases; bases unmatched to a gene: 6. The time point label of this sample denotes: week 5, during vaccination. Each vaccine dose was 300 ug of a 20-mer mutant IDH1 peptide in Montanide, given subcutaneously with topical imiquimod. Donors had newly diagnosed WHO grade 3 or 4 IDH1-mutant astrocytomas with loss of nuclear ATRX. The samples were drawn from NOA16, a multicentre, single-arm, open-label phase I trial in Germany that tested a mutant IDH1 peptide vaccine in humans for the first time. Genomic DNA for TCRB sequencing was extracted from EDTA blood using the DNeasy Blood and Tissue Kit. For this clone: The antigen this receptor binds is unknown. Nothing much larger sits one base from this clone, and base qualities are not available.

The protocol used for the library was the immunoSEQ multiplex PCR assay. The hsTCRB Kit was used according to the manufacturer's protocol to amplify rearranged TCR beta chain sequences. Sequencing of TCRB libraries was carried out on an Illumina MiSeq. Processing in the source paper ran as follows. Demultiplexing, trimming and gene mapping were performed with the kit vendor's proprietary platform. TCRdb carries this immuneACCESS record with in-frame sequences only. Its versions omit some clonotypes, under half of them owing to an unresolved V gene in the studies checked, with the rest unexplained. V, J and clone size were drawn from that table, and D and trimming were deduced from the DNA. This sample has around 50,000 clones in its table, and about 90% of those were observed once. The ten top clones hold about 4.6% of the sample. Summary of the overall study and its limitations: Vaccine-induced immune responses across multiple MHC alleles were detected in 90% to 95% of patients. PBMC samples for TCRB deep sequencing were selected based on availability. The authors stated that sample limitations prevented analyses of patient blood samples from being reproduced. Pseudoprogression seemed to be unrelated to changes in the top peripheral T cell clonotypes found by TCRB sequencing.

The sequence links TRBV4-1 to TRBJ1-2, with TRBD1 identical over 8 junction bases. Sequencing used PBMCs, obtained from a glioma patient whose treatment included an IDH1 peptide vaccine. The clonotype originates from a woman aged 35 to 49 with glioma. The CDR3 reads as follows: CASSQDPVTGDGYTF. The sequence in DNA is TGCGCCAGCAGCCAAGATCCGGTGACAGGGGATGGCTACACCTTC.